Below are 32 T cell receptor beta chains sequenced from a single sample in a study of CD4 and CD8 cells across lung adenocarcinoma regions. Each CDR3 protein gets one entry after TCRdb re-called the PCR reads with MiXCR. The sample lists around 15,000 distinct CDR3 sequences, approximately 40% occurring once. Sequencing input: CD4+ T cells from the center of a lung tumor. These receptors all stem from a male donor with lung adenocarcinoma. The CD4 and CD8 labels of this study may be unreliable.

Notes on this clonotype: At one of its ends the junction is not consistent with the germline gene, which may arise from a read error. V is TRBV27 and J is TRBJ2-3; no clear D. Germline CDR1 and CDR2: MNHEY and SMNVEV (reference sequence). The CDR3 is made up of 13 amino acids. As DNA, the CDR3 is TGTGCCAGGAGGTTTGGACCCAGAGATATTCAGTATTTC. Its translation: CARRFGPRDIQYF.

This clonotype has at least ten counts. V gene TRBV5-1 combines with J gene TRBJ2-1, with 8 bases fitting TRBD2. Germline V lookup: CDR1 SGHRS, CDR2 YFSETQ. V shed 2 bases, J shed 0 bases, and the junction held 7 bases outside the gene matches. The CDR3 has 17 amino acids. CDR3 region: CASSFWTSTYSYNEQFF. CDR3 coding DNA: TGCGCCAGCAGCTTTTGGACTAGCACTTACTCCTACAATGAGCAGTTCTTC.

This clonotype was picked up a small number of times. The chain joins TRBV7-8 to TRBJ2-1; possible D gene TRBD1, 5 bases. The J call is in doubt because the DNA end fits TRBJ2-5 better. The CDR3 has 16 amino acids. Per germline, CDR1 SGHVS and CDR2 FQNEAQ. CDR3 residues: CASSLRNSGYQETQYF. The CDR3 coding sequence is TGTGCCAGCAGCTTACGGAATTCAGGGTACCAAGAGACCCAGTACTTC.

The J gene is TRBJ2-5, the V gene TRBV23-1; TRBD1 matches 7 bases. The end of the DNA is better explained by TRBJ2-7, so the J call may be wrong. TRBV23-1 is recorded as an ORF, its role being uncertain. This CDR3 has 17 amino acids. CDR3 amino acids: CASSPYRGDLWPYEQYF. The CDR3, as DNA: TGCGCCAGCAGCCCCTACAGGGGTGATTTATGGCCCTACGAGCAGTACTTC.

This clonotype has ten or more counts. In DNA, the CDR3 is TGTGCCATTGGATCAGGAGCGGGGGCCCTTTCGGGGCAGTACTTC. This gives the protein CAIGSGAGALSGQYF. This chain links TRBV10-3 with TRBJ2-7; 8 bases align to TRBD2. Per the germline V gene, CDR1 is ENHRY and CDR2 is SYGVKD. V was clipped by 9 bases and J by 9 bases; unmatched bases: 19. This CDR3 has 15 residues.

In nucleotides, the CDR3 is TGCGCCAGCAGGGGACGTGGGAGTAGTGAGCAGTTCTTC. Protein product: CASRGRGSSEQFF. This chain joins TRBV10-2 and TRBJ2-1; tentatively, D is TRBD1 or TRBD2 (5 bases each). The V end was cut by 6 bases, the J end by 9 bases, with 15 bases between. Germline assignment: CDR1 WSHSY and CDR2 SAAADI. The length of the CDR3 is 13 residues.

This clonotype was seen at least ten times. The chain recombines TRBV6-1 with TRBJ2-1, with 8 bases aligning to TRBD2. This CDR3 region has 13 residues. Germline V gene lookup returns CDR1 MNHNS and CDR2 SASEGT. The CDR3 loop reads CASGREAYNEQFF. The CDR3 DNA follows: TGTGCAAGCGGGCGGGAGGCCTACAATGAGCAGTTCTTC.

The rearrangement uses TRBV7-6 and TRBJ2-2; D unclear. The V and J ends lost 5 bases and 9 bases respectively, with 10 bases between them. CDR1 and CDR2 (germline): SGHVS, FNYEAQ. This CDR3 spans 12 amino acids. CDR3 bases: TGTGCCAGCAGCCTGAATACAAGGGAGCTGTTTTTT. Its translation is CASSLNTRELFF.

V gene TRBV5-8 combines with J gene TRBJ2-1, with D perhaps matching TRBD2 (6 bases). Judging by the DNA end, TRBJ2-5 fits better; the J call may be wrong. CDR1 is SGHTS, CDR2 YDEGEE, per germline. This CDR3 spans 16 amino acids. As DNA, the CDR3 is TGTGCCAGCAGCCGTGACGTCAGGGACTGGGAGGAGACCCAGTACTTC. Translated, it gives CASSRDVRDWEETQYF.

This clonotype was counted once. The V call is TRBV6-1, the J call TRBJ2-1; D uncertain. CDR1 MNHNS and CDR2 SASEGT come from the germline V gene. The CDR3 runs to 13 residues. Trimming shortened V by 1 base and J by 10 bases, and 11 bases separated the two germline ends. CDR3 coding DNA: TGTGCCAGCAGTGAAGTAGTTAGCATCGAGCAGTTCTTC. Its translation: CASSEVVSIEQFF.

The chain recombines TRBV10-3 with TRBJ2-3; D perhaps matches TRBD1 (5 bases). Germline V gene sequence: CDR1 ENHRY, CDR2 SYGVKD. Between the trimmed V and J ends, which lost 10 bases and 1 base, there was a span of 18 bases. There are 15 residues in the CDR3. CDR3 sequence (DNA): TGTGCCACGGCGCGTAGGGGCTATGGCACAGATACGCAGTATTTT. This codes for CATARRGYGTDTQYF.

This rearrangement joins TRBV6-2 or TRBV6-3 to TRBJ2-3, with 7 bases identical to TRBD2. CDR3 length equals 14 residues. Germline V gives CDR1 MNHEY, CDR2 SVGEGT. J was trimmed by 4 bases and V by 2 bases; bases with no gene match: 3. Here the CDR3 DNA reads TGTGCCAGCAGTTACGCGGGAGCGGCAGATACGCAGTATTTT. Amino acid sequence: CASSYAGAADTQYF.

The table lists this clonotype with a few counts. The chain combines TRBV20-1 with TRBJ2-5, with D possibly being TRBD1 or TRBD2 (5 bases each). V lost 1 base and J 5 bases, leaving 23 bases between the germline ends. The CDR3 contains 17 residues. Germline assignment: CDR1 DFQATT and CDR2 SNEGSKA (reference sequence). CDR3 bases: TGCAGTGCTAGAGGATGGGGACCCACTCTTCCGGGGGAGACCCAGTACTTC. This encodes CSARGWGPTLPGETQYF.

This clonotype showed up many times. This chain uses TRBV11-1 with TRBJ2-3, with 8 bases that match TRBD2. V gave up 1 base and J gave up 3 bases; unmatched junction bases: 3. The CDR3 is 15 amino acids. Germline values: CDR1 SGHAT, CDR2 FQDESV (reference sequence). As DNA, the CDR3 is TGTGCCAGCAGCTTAGGAGTAGCGGGGACAGATACGCAGTATTTT. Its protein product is CASSLGVAGTDTQYF.

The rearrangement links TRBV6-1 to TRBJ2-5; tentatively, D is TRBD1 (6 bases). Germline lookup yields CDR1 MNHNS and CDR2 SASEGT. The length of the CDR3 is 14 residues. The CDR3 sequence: CAGSGGRDPETQYF. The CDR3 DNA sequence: TGTGCGGGCAGTGGGGGCAGAGACCCAGAGACCCAGTACTTC.

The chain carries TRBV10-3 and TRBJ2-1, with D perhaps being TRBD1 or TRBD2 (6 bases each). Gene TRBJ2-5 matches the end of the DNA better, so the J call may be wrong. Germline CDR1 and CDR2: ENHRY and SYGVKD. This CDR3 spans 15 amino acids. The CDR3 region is CAAGLGGRERKTQYF. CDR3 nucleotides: TGTGCCGCGGGGCTCGGGGGCCGCGAGCGAAAGACCCAGTACTTC.

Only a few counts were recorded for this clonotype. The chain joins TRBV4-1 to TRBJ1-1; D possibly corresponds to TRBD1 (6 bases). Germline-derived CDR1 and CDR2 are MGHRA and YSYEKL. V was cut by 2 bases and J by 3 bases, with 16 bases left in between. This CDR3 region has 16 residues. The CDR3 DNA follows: TGCGCCAGCAGCCAATTACTCGGGGGCTTCGACACTGAAGCTTTCTTT. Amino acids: CASSQLLGGFDTEAFF.

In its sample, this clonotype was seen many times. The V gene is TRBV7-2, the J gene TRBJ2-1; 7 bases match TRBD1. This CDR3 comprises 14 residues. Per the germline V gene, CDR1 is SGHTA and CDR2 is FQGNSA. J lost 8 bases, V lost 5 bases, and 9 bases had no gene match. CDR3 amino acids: CASSPRQGRDEQFF. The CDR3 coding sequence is TGTGCCAGCAGCCCCCGACAGGGTCGCGATGAGCAGTTCTTC.

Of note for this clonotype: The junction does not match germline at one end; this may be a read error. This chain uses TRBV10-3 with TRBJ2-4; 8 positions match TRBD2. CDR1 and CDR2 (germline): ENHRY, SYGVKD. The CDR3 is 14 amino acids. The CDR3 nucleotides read TGTGCGGGCCGCGGGGGGATGGGCGTTGACATCCAGTACTTC. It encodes CAGRGGMGVDIQYF.

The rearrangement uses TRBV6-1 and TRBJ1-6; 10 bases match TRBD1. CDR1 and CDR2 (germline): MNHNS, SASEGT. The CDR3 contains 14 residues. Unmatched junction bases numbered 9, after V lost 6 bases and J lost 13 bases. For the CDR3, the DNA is TGTGCCAGCAGGGCCCCGGGACAGGGGACGCCCCTCCACTTT. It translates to CASRAPGQGTPLHF.

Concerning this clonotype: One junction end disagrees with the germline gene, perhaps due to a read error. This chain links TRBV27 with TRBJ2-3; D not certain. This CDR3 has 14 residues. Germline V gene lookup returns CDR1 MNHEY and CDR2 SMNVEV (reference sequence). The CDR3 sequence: CAGRCLRAKNMQYF. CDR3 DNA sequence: TGTGCCGGCAGGTGCTTAAGAGCCAAAAACATGCAGTATTTT.

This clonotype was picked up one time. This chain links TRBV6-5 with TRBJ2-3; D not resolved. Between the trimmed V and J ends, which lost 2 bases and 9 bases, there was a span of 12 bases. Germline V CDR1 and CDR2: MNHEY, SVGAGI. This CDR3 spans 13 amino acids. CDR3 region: CASSYKGVRTQYF. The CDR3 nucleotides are TGTGCCAGCAGTTACAAGGGCGTGAGGACGCAGTATTTT.

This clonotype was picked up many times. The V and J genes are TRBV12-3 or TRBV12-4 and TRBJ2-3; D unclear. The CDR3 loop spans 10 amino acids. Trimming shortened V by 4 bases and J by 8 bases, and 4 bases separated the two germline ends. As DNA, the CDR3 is TGTGCCAGCAGTTCGGGTACGCAGTATTTT. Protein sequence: CASSSGTQYF.

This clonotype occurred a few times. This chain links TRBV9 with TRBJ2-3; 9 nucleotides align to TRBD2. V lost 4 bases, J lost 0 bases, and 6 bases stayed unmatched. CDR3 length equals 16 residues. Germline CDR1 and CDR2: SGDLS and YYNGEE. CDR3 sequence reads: CASSRLAGTSTDTQYF. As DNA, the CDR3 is TGTGCCAGCAGCCGCCTAGCGGGGACTAGCACAGATACGCAGTATTTT. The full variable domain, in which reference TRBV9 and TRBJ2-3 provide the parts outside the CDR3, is DSGVTQTPKHLITATGQRVTLRCSPRSGDLSVYWYQQSLDQGLQFLIQYYNGEERAKGNILERFSAQQFPDLHSELNLSSLELGDSALYFCASSRLAGTSTDTQYFGPGTRLTVL.

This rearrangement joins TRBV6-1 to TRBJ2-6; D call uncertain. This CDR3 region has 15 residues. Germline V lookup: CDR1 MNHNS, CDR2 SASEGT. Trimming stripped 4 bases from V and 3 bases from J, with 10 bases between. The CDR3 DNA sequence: TGTGCCAGCAGTGTCTCGTCAGGTGGGGCCAACGTCCTGACTTTC. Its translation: CASSVSSGGANVLTF.

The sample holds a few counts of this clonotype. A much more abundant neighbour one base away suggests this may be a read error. CDR3 sequence reads: CASSTGWAYEQFF. For the CDR3, the DNA is TGTGCCAGCTCGACAGGGTGGGCCTACGAGCAGTTCTTC. The chain couples TRBV27 to TRBJ2-1; 7 bases map to TRBD1. V shed 8 bases, J shed 10 bases, and the junction held 11 bases outside the gene matches. Germline V gene sequence: CDR1 MNHEY, CDR2 SMNVEV (reference sequence). The CDR3 is made up of 13 amino acids.

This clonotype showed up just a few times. The CDR3 sequence: CASSYKGPAGGYTF. CDR3 coding DNA: TGTGCCAGCAGTTACAAGGGTCCAGCCGGTGGCTACACCTTC. The genes are TRBV6-5 and TRBJ1-2, with D hard to call. The CDR3 consists of 14 residues. Germline assignment: CDR1 MNHEY and CDR2 SVGAGI. V lost 2 bases, J lost 7 bases, and 14 bases lay in between.

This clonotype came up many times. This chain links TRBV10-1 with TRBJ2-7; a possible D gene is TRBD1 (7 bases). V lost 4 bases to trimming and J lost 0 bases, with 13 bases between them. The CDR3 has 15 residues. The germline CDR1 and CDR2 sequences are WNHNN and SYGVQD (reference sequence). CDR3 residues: CASSGGDSSSYEQYF. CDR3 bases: TGCGCCAGCAGTGGGGGGGACAGCAGCTCCTACGAGCAGTACTTC.

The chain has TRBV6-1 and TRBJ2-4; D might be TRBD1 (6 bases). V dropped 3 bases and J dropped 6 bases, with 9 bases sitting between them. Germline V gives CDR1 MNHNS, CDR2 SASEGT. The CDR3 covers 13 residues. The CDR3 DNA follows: TGTGCCAGCAGTGACAGGGGTGGAAACATTCAGTACTTC. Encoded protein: CASSDRGGNIQYF.

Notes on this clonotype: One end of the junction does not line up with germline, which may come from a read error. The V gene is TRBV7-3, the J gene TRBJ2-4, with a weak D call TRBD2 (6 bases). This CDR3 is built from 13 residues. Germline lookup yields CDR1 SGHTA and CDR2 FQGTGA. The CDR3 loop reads CASSLGGKNTQYF. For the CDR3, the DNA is TGTGCCAGCAGCTTAGGGGGGAAAAACACTCAGTACTTC.

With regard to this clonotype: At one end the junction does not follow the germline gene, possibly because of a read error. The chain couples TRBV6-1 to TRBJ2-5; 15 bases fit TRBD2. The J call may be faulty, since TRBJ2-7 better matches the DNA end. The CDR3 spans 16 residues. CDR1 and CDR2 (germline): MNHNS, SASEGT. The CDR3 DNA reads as TGTACCAGCAGGCGGGGACTAGCGGGAGGTTCCTACGAGCAGTACTTC. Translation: CTSRRGLAGGSYEQYF.

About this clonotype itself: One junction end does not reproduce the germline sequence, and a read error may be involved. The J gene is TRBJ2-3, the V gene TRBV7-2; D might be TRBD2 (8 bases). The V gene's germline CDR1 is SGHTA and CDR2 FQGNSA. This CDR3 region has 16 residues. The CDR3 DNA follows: TGTGCCAACAGCCTCCGTATGACGGGAGGGGGCGATGAGCAGTTATTC. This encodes CANSLRMTGGGDEQLF.